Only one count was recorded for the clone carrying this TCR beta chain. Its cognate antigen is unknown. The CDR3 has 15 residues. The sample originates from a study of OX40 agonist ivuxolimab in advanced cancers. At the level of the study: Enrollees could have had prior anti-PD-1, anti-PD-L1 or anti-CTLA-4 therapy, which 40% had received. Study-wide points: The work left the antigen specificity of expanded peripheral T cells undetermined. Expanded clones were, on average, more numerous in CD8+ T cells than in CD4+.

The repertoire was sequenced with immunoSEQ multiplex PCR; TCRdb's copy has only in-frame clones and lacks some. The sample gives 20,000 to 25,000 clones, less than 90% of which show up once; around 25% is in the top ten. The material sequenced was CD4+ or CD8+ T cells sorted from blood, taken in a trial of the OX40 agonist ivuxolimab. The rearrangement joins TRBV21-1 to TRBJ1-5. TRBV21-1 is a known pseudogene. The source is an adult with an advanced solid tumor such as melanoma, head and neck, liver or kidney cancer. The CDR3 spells CASSKGLLGNQPQHF. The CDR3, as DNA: TGTGCCAGCAGCAAGGGACTCCTAGGGAATCAGCCCCAGCATTTT.